The sequence of this T cell receptor (beta chain) was determined in a study of blood T cell repertoires in COVID-19. Profiled with immunoSEQ multiplex PCR; TCRdb holds only in-frame clones, not every one. This sample yields tens of thousands of clones, of which around nine tenths are seen a single time; around 8% belongs to the top ten. Trimming took 5 bases from V and 0 from J, leaving 10 bases between them. Germline assignment: CDR1 SNHLY and CDR2 FYNNEI. This CDR3 region has 14 residues. The TCR originated in a man aged 55 to 70 with active COVID-19. The chain uses TRBV2 and TRBJ1-1; maybe TRBD1 (5 bases). Sequencing was performed on peripheral blood. In DNA, the CDR3 is TGTGCCAGCAGTTCAGGGCCGATGAACACTGAAGCTTTCTTT. Its protein product is CASSSGPMNTEAFF.